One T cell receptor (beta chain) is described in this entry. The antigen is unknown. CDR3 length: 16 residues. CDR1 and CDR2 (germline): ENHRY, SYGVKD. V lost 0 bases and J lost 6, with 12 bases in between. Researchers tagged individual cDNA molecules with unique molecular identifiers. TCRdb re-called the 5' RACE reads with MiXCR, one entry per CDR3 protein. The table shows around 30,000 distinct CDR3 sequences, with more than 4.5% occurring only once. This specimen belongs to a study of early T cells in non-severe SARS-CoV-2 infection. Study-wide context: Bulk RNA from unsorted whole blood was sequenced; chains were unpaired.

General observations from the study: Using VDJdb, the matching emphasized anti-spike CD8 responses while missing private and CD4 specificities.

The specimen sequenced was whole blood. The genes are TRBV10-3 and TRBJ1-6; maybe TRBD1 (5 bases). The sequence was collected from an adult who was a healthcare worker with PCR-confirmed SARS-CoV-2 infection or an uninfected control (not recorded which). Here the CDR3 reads CAISESGVRGNSPLHF. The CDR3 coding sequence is TGTGCCATCAGTGAGTCGGGCGTGAGGGGTAATTCACCCCTCCACTTT.